What follows are 8 T cell receptor beta chains derived from one specimen sequenced in a study of cytomegalovirus exposure and HLA in healthy donors. PCR amplification relied on 60 Vbeta primers (plus 13 Jbeta primers). The method was immunoSEQ multiplex PCR; TCRdb's version includes in-frame clones alone and lacks a portion of them. The table includes over 50,000 clones, around 75% detected once. The specimen was PBMCs. The receptors here all came from a man aged 45-65 years in good health and CMV-seropositive.

This rearrangement joins TRBV10-1 to TRBJ2-1; 8 nucleotides match TRBD2. Germline assignment: CDR1 WNHNN and CDR2 SYGVQD (reference sequence). V was clipped by 3 bases and J by 9 bases; unmatched bases: 7. This CDR3 region has 14 residues. Here the CDR3 DNA reads TGCGCCAGCAGTGATGGAGGGACTAGTGTTGAGCAGTTCTTC. This sequence encodes CASSDGGTSVEQFF.

This chain connects TRBV2 to TRBJ1-4; 7 bases line up with TRBD1. Trimming cost V 7 bases and J 0 bases; bases outside gene matches: 5. Looked up from germline, CDR1 is SNHLY and CDR2 is FYNNEI. The CDR3 covers 15 residues. The CDR3 loop is CASNPDRPTNEKLFF. CDR3 DNA sequence: TGTGCCAGCAACCCGGACAGGCCAACTAATGAAAAACTGTTTTTT.

The rearrangement links TRBV18 to TRBJ2-7, with a tentative D call TRBD2 (6 bases). Germline V lookup: CDR1 KGHSH, CDR2 LQKENI. The CDR3 sequence is 12 residues long. Trimming stripped 5 bases from V and 3 bases from J, with 8 bases between. The CDR3 DNA is TGTGCCAGCTCAGATAGCGGCTACGAGCAGTACTTC. This translates into CASSDSGYEQYF. The full variable domain, with the rest looked up from reference TRBV18 and TRBJ2-7, is NAGVMQNPRHLVRRRGQEARLRCSPMKGHSHVYWYRQLPEEGLKFMVYLQKENIIDESGMPKERFSAEFPKEGPSILRIQQVVRGDSAAYFCASSDSGYEQYFGPGTRLTVT.

The chain recombines TRBV6-1 with TRBJ2-5, with D perhaps matching TRBD1 (5 bases). The CDR3 consists of 12 residues. The V end lost 7 bases, the J end lost 6 bases, and 12 bases lay between the germline ends. Germline V gene lookup returns CDR1 MNHNS and CDR2 SASEGT. The CDR3 nucleotides are TGTGCCAGCACGCAGGGTGTACAGACCCAGTACTTC. Amino acids: CASTQGVQTQYF.

A note on this clone: The conserved final phenylalanine or tryptophan is absent from the CDR3, which likely points to a read error. This chain connects TRBV29-1 to TRBJ2-3; TRBD2 matches 7 bases. Trimming removed 7 bases from V and 5 bases from J; junction bases left unmatched: 9. Germline CDR1 and CDR2: SQVTM and ANQGSEA. CDR3 length equals 13 residues. The CDR3 is CSAKRGGVDTQYL. The CDR3 DNA reads TGCAGCGCTAAGCGGGGAGGGGTAGATACGCAGTATTTG.

The chain employs TRBV30 and TRBJ2-3; D uncertain. Germline loops: CDR1 GTSNPN, CDR2 SVGIG (reference sequence). The CDR3 covers 13 residues. V gave up 3 bases and J gave up 2 bases, with 9 bases separating them. The CDR3 here is CAWRLDATDTQYF. As DNA, the CDR3 is TGTGCCTGGAGGCTAGATGCCACAGATACGCAGTATTTT. Together with reference TRBV30 and TRBJ2-3, the CDR3 gives the full variable domain: SQTIHQWPATLVQPVGSPLSLECTVEGTSNPNLYWYRQAAGRGLQLLFYSVGIGQISSEVPQNLSASRPQDRQFILSSKKLLLSDSGFYLCAWRLDATDTQYFGPGTRLTVL.

This clone has more than one count but fewer than ten. The CDR3 DNA reads as TGTGCCAGCAGCCCCCAGGACAGGGGGTTTGAAAAACTGTTTTTT. Translation: CASSPQDRGFEKLFF. The V gene is TRBV9, the J gene TRBJ1-4; 10 nucleotides line up with TRBD1. From germline, CDR1 is SGDLS and CDR2 YYNGEE. This CDR3 is 15 amino acids long. Trimming removed 4 bases from V and 7 bases from J; junction bases left unmatched: 7.

This clone was picked up a small number of times. J is TRBJ1-1 and V is TRBV5-5; D may be TRBD1 (6 bases). This CDR3 is 14 amino acids long. Trimming cost V 2 bases and J 1 base, with 9 bases left between them. Per germline, CDR1 SGHKS and CDR2 YYEKEE (reference sequence). CDR3 DNA: TGTGCCAGCAGCTTCGTAGGGGGGAACACTGAAGCTTTCTTT. It codes for CASSFVGGNTEAFF. Full variable domain (rest looked up from reference TRBV5-5 and TRBJ1-1): DAGVTQSPTHLIKTRGQQVTLRCSPISGHKSVSWYQQVLGQGPQFIFQYYEKEERGRGNFPDRFSARQFPNYSSELNVNALLLGDSALYLCASSFVGGNTEAFFGQGTRLTVV.